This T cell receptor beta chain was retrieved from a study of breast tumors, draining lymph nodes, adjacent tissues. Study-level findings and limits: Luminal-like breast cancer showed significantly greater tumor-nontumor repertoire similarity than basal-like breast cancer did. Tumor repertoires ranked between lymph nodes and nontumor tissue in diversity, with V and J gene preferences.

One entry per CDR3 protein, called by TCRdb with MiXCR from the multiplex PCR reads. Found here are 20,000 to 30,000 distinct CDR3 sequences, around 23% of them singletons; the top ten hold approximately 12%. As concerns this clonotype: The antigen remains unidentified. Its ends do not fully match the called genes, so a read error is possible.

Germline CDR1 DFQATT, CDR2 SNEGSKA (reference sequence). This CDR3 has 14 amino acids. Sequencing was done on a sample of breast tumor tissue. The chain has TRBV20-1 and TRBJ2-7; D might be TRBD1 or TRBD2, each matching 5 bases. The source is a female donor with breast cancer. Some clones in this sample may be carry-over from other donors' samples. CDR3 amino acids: CSETRLGRGHEQHF. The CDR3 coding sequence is TGCAGTGAAACCCGGCTGGGACGGGGCCACGAGCAGCACTTC.